The source of this T cell receptor (beta chain) is a study of control samples from healthy donors and cancer patients. Produced via immunoSEQ multiplex PCR; TCRdb's table is partial and in-frame only. Among 130,000 or so clones listed, around nine tenths were seen once. The CDR3 totals 16 residues. V was shortened by 0 bases and J by 3 bases, with 14 bases between the two germline ends. Germline loops: CDR1 SGHTA, CDR2 FQGTGA. This clone was detected only once. The J gene is TRBJ1-1, the V gene TRBV7-3; D gene uncertain. The material sequenced was blood. This receptor was taken from a middle-aged man in good health. CDR3: CASSLTVGKWHTEAFF. Written as DNA, the CDR3 is TGTGCCAGCAGCTTAACGGTGGGGAAATGGCACACTGAAGCTTTCTTT.